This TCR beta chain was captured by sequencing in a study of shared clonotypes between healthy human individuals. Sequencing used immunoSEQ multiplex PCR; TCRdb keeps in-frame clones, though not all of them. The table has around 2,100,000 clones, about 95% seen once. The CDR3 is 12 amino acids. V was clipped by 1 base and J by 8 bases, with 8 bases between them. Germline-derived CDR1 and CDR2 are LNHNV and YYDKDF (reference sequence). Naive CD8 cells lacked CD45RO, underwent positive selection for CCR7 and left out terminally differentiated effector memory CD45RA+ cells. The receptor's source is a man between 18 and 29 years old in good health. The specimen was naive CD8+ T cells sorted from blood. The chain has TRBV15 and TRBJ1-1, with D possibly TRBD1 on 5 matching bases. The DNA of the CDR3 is TGTGCCACCAGCAGAGCTGGGACGGAAGCTTTCTTT. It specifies CATSRAGTEAFF.